The rows below give T cell receptor beta chains drawn from one sample of a study of blood T cells in healthy people across ages. TCRdb re-derived calls from the 5' RACE reads in MiXCR, one entry per CDR3 protein. The data hold 1.5 million to 2 million distinct CDR3 sequences, with about two fifths observed a single time. Sequencing used blood. The receptors were sampled from a human donor in good health. Each CDR3 is given with its conserved first and last residue. Fields, in order: clone size, V gene, J gene, D gene, CDR3 protein, CDR3 DNA. D genes are given only for firm matches. Rows may omit the clone size; those that give it use once, few, many or a size class.

>-|TRBV20-1|TRBJ1-5|TRBD1
CSARGLSPIAGGRSNQPQHF
TGCAGTGCTAGGGGGCTTTCTCCGATAGCAGGGGGACGGAGCAATCAGCCCCAGCATTTT
>-|TRBV28|TRBJ2-5|TRBD1
CASRPDREIQETQYF
TGTGCCAGCAGACCCGACAGGGAGATACAAGAGACCCAGTACTTC
>few|TRBV7-9|TRBJ2-2|TRBD2
CASSPPSGGGPNTGELFF
TGTGCCAGCAGCCCTCCTAGCGGGGGGGGCCCGAACACCGGGGAGCTGTTTTTT
>few|TRBV11-3|TRBJ2-5|TRBD1
CASSRRTGDPETQYF
TGTGCCAGCAGCCGCCGGACAGGGGATCCAGAGACCCAGTACTTC
>-|TRBV20-1|TRBJ2-7|TRBD1
CSAMTGFSSYEQYF
TGCAGTGCTATGACAGGGTTCAGCTCCTACGAGCAGTACTTC
>few|TRBV29-1|TRBJ2-1|TRBD2
CSVSVGGGTNEQFF
TGCAGCGTTTCGGTGGGGGGGGGGACCAATGAGCAGTTCTTC
>few|TRBV7-9|TRBJ2-7|-
CASSFDSDFYEQYF
TGTGCCAGCAGCTTCGATAGCGACTTCTACGAGCAGTACTTC
>-|TRBV20-1|TRBJ2-7|-
CSASRSEHGQIGEQYF
TGCAGTGCCAGTCGCAGCGAACATGGACAGATAGGCGAGCAGTACTTC
>few|TRBV4-2|TRBJ1-2|TRBD1
CASSPSGGIYGYTF
TGTGCCAGCAGCCCCTCAGGGGGGATCTATGGCTACACCTTC
>-|TRBV12-3/TRBV12-4|TRBJ1-2|-
CASSSGILGYTF
TGTGCCAGCAGTTCCGGAATTCTAGGTTACACCTTC
>-|TRBV11-2|TRBJ2-1|TRBD2
CASSSQMGTSGHSYNEQFF
TGTGCCAGCAGCTCCCAAATGGGGACTAGCGGTCACTCCTACAATGAGCAGTTCTTC
>-|TRBV12-3/TRBV12-4|TRBJ1-5|-
CASSTRVYSNQPQHF
TGTGCCAGCAGCACAAGGGTCTATAGCAATCAGCCCCAGCATTTT
>-|TRBV11-1|TRBJ1-6|-
CASSPGTGISPLHF
TGTGCCAGCAGCCCGGGGACGGGAATCTCACCCCTCCACTTT
>-|TRBV27|TRBJ1-2|-
CASSLIGGIANYGYTF
TGTGCCAGCAGTTTAATTGGAGGAATAGCTAACTATGGCTACACCTTC
>-|TRBV4-2|TRBJ2-3|TRBD2
CASSQDKAGGASTQYF
TGTGCCAGCAGCCAAGATAAAGCCGGGGGGGCAAGTACGCAGTATTTT
>few|TRBV6-5|TRBJ1-6|TRBD1
CASSGDRAYSSPLHF
TGTGCCAGCAGCGGGGACAGGGCGTATAGTTCACCCCTCCACTTT